This TCR beta chain was documented in a study of T cells expressing NK-cell markers. Across the study: Repertoires of TCR beta were obtained from T cells sorted as CD3+CD56+NKG2C+, CD3+CD56+NKG2C- and CD3+CD56-NKG2C+.

TCRdb reprocessed the 5' RACE reads and reports one entry per CDR3 protein, with no DNA. This sample's clone table lists about 150,000 distinct CDR3 sequences. The TCR sequence derives from a man aged 18-69 years in good health. Sequenced input: blood T cells: a sorted CD56 or NKG2C T cell subset, CD4+ or CD8+ T cells, or bulk PBMC T cells (not recorded which).

The CDR3 spells CASSLSRSYGYTF. The chain joins TRBV12-3 or TRBV12-4 to TRBJ1-2. The CDR3 has 13 residues.